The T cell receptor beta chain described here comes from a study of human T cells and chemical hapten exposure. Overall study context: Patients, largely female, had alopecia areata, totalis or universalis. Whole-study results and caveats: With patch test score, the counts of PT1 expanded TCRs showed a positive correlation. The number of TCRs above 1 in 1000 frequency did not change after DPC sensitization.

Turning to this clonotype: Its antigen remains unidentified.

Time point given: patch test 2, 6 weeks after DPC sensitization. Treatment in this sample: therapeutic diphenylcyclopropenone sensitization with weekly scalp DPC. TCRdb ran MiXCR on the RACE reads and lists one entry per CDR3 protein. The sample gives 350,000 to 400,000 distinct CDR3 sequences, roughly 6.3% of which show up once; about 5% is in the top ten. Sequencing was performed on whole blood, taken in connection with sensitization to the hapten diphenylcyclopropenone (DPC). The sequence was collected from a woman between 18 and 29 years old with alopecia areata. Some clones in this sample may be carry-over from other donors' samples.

For the CDR3, the DNA is TGTGCCAGCAGCGCCGGGACTAGCGGGCGCACAGATACGCAGTATTTT. It encodes CASSAGTSGRTDTQYF. The rearrangement joins TRBV7-9 to TRBJ2-3; 12 bases line up with TRBD2. The CDR3 contains 16 residues. In germline, CDR1 is SEHNR, CDR2 FQNEAQ (reference sequence). With 5 bases clipped from V and 1 base from J, the junction kept 4 bases outside the gene matches.